This T cell receptor (beta chain) is drawn from a study of blood T cell repertoires in COVID-19. Study-wide context: The origin of the acute and convalescent COVID-19 samples was the United States, Italy and Spain. Sources were T cells, B-cell-depleted T cells, or PBMCs; the material itself was cDNA or gDNA.

In the study's own analysis: The authors estimated nucleated cell counts from reference gene primer amplification. This table comes from immunoSEQ multiplex PCR, and its TCRdb copy is limited to in-frame clones, with some not included. Clone size and the V and J calls come from that table; the DNA yielded D and trimming. The sample gives some 85,000 clones, roughly nine tenths of which show up once; over 7% is in the top ten. The CDR3 extends over 16 amino acids. Looked up from germline, CDR1 is LNHDA and CDR2 is SQIVND (reference sequence). J lost 1 base, V lost 1 base, and 6 bases had no gene match.

This TCR came from a man between 50 and 59 years old with acute or convalescent COVID-19. The chain joins TRBV19 to TRBJ1-1; 7 positions match TRBD1. The specimen sequenced was peripheral blood. CDR3 nucleotide sequence: TGTGCCAGTAGTATAGCTTCGACAGGGTGGAACACTGAAGCTTTCTTT. Its translation: CASSIASTGWNTEAFF. Full variable domain (outside the CDR3, taken from reference TRBV19 and TRBJ1-1): DGGITQSPKYLFRKEGQNVTLSCEQNLNHDAMYWYRQDPGQGLRLIYYSQIVNDFQKGDIAEGYSVSREKKESFPLTVTSAQKNPTAFYLCASSIASTGWNTEAFFGQGTRLTVV.